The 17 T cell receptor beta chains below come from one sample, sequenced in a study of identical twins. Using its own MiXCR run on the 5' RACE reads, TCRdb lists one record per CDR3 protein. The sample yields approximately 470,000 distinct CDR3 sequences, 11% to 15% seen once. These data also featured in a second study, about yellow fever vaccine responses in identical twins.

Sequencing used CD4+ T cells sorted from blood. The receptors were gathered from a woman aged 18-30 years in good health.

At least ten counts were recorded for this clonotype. CDR3 bases: TGCAGCGTTGAGCGCGGGGAGAAGAAAGAGACCCAGTACTTC. Its protein product is CSVERGEKKETQYF. The V call is TRBV29-1, the J call TRBJ2-5, with a possible D match to TRBD2 (6 bases). Trimming left V 3 bases short and J 3 bases short, with 14 bases between. Germline assignment: CDR1 SQVTM and CDR2 ANQGSEA. The length of the CDR3 is 14 residues.

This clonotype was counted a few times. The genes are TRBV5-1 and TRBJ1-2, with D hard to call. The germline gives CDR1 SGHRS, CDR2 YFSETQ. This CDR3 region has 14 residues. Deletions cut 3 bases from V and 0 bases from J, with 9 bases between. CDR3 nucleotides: TGCGCCAGCAGCTCCGACGTAGCTAACTATGGCTACACCTTC. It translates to CASSSDVANYGYTF.

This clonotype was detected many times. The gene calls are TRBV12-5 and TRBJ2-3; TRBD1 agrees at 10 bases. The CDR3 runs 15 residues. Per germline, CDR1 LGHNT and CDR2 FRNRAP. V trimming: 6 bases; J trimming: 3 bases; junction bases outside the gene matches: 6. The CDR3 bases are TGTGCTAGTGGCCGACAGGGGGCAGGGACAGATACGCAGTATTTT. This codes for CASGRQGAGTDTQYF.

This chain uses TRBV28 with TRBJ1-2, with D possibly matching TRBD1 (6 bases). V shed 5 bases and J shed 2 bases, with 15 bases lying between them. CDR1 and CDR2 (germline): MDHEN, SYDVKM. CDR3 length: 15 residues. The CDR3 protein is CASSTRPGANYGYTF. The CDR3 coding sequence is TGTGCCAGCAGTACACGGCCGGGGGCAAACTATGGCTACACCTTC.

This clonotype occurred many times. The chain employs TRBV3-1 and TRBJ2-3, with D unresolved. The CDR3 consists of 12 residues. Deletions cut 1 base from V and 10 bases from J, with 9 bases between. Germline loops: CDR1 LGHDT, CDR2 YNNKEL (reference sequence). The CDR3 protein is CASSQVLESQYF. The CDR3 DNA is TGTGCCAGCAGCCAAGTATTGGAATCGCAGTATTTT.

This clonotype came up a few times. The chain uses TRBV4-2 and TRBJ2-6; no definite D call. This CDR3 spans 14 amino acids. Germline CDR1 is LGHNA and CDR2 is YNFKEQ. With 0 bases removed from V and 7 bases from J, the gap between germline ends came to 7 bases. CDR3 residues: CASSQERGANVLTF. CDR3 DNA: TGTGCCAGCAGCCAAGAACGTGGCGCCAACGTCCTGACTTTC.

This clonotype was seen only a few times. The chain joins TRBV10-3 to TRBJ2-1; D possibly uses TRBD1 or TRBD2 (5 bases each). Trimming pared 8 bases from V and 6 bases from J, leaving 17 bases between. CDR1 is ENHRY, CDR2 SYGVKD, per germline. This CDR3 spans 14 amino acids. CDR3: CAIGLPGDPNEQFF. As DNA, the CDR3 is TGTGCCATCGGGTTGCCCGGGGACCCCAATGAGCAGTTCTTC.

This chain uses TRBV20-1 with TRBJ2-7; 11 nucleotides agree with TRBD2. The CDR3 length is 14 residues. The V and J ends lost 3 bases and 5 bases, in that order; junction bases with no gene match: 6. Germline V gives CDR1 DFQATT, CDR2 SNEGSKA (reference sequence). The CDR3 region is CSASGSGRANEQYF. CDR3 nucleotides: TGCAGTGCTAGCGGTAGCGGGAGGGCCAACGAGCAGTACTTC.

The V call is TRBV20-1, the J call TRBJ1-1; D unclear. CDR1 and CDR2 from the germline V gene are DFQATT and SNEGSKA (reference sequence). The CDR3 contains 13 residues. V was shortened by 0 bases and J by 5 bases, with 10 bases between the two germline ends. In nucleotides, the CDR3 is TGCAGTGCTAGAGAGGGGAGAAAAACTGAAGCTTTCTTT. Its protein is CSAREGRKTEAFF.

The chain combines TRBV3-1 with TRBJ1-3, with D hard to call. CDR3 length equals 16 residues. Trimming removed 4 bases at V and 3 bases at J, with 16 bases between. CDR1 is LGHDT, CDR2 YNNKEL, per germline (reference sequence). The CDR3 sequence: CASSLSLVYGGNTIYF. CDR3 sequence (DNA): TGTGCCAGCAGCCTAAGTTTGGTTTACGGTGGAAACACCATATATTTT. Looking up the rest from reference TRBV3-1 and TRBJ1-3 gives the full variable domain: DTAVSQTPKYLVTQMGNDKSIKCEQNLGHDTMYWYKQDSKKFLKIMFSYNNKELIINETVPNRFSPKSPDKAHLNLHINSLELGDSAVYFCASSLSLVYGGNTIYFGEGSWLTVV.

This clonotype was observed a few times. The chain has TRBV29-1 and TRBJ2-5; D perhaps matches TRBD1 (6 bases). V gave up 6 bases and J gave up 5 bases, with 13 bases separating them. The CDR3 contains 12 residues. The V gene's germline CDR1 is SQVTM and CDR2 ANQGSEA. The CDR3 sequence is CSVIGGDETQYF. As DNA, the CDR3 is TGCAGCGTCATAGGGGGTGATGAGACCCAGTACTTC.

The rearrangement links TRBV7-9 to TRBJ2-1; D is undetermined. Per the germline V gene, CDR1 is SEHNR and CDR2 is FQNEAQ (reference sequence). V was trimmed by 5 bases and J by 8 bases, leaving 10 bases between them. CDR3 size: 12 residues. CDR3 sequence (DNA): TGTGCCAGCAGCCTCCTTGATCATGAGCAGTTCTTC. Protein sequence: CASSLLDHEQFF.

CDR3 protein: CASRHSSGGAYRDEQFF. As DNA, the CDR3 is TGTGCCAGCAGGCACTCTAGCGGGGGGGCCTATAGGGATGAGCAGTTCTTC. The J gene is TRBJ2-1, the V gene TRBV28, with 12 positions matching TRBD2. Losses at the gene ends were 6 bases for V and 8 bases for J; bases not matched to a gene: 14. Looked up from germline, CDR1 is MDHEN and CDR2 is SYDVKM. The CDR3 spans 17 residues. The full variable domain, in which reference TRBV28 and TRBJ2-1 provide the parts outside the CDR3, is DVKVTQSSRYLVKRTGEKVFLECVQDMDHENMFWYRQDPGLGLRLIYFSYDVKMKEKGDIPEGYSVSREKKERFSLILESASTNQTSMYLCASRHSSGGAYRDEQFFGPGTRLTVL.

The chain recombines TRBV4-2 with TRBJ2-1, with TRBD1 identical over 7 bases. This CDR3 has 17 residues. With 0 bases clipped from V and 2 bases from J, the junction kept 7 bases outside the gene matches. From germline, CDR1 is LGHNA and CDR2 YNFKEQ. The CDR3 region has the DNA TGTGCCAGCAGCCAAGATCGGGGACAGCCGACCTACAATGAGCAGTTCTTC. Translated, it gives CASSQDRGQPTYNEQFF.

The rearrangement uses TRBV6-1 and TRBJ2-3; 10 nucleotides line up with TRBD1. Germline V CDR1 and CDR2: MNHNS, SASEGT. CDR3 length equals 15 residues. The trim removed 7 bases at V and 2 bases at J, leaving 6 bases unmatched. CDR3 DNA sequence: TGTGCCAGCACAAGACAGGGGGCTCCCACAGATACGCAGTATTTT. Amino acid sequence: CASTRQGAPTDTQYF.

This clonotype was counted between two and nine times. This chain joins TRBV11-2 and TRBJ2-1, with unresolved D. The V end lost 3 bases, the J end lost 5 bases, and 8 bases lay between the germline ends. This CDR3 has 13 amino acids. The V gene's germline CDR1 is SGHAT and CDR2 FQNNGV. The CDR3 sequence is CASSLVRNNEQFF. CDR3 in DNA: TGTGCCAGCAGCTTGGTGAGAAACAATGAGCAGTTCTTC.

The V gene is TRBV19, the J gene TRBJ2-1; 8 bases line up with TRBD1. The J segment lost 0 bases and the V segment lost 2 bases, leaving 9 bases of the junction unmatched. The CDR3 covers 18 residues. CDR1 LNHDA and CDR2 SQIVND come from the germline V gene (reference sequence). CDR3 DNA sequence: TGTGCCAGTAGTATAAGTGGGGACAGGTTCAGCTCCTACAATGAGCAGTTCTTC. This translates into CASSISGDRFSSYNEQFF.